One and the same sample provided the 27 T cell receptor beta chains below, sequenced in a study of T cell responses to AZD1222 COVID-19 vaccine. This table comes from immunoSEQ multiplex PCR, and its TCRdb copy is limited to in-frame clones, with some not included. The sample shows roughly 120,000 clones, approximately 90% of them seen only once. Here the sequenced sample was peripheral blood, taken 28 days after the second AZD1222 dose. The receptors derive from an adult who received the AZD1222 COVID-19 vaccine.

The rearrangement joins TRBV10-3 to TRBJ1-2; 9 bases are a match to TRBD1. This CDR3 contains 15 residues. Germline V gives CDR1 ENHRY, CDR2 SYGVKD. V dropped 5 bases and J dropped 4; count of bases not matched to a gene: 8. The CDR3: CAISQAGTGSYGYTF. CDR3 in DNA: TGTGCCATCAGTCAGGCCGGGACAGGGTCCTATGGCTACACCTTC.

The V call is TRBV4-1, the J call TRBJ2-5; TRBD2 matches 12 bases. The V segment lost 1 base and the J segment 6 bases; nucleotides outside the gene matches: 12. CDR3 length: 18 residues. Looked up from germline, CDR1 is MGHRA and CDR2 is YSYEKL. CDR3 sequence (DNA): TGCGCCAGCAGCCAAGTTGTGCCTAGCGGGAGGGCCGATAAGACCCAGTACTTC. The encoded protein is CASSQVVPSGRADKTQYF.

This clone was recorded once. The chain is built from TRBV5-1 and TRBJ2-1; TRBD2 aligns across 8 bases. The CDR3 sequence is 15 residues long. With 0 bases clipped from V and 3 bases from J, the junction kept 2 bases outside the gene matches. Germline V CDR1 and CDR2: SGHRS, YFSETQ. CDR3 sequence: CASSLAGTSYNEQFF. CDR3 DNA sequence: TGCGCCAGCAGCTTGGCCGGGACTAGCTACAATGAGCAGTTCTTC.

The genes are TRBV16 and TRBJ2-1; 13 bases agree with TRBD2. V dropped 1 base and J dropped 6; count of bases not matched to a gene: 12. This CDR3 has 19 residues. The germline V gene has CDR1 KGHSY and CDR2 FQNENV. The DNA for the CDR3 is TGTGCCAGCAGCCAATGGGAGGGACTAGCGGGAAACGTGGCCAATGAGCAGTTCTTC. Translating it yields CASSQWEGLAGNVANEQFF.

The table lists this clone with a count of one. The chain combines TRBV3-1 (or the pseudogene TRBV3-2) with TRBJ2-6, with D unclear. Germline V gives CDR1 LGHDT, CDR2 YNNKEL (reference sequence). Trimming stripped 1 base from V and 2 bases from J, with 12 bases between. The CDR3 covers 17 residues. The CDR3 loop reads CASSQAFNFPGANVLTF. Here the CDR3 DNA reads TGTGCCAGCAGCCAAGCTTTCAATTTTCCTGGGGCCAACGTCCTGACTTTC.

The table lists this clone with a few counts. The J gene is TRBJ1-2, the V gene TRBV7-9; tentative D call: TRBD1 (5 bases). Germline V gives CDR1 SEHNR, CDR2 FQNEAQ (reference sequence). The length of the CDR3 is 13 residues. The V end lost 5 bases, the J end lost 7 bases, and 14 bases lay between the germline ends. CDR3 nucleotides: TGTGCCAGCAGCCTAGACCGGGGACGTGGCTACACCTTC. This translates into CASSLDRGRGYTF.

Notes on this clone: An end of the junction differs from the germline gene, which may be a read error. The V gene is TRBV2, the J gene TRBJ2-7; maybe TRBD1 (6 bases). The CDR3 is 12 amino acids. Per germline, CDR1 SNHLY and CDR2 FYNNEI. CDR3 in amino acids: CASRDRGSTTSF. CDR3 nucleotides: TGTGCCAGCAGGGACAGAGGCTCGACTACTTCCTTC.

The CDR3: CASRKEVLAKNIQYF. CDR3 bases: TGTGCCAGCAGAAAAGAAGTCCTAGCCAAAAACATTCAGTACTTC. The rearrangement uses TRBV6-5 and TRBJ2-4; D is uncertain. There are 15 residues in the CDR3. V shed 6 bases and J shed 0 bases, with 12 bases lying between them. CDR1 and CDR2 (germline): MNHEY, SVGAGI.

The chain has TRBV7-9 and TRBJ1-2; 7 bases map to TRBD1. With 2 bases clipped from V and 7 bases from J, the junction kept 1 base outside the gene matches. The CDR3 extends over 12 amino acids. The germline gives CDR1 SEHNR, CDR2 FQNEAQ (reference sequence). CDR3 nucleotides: TGTGCCAGCAGCTTACAGGGGGTTGGCTACACCTTC. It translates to CASSLQGVGYTF.

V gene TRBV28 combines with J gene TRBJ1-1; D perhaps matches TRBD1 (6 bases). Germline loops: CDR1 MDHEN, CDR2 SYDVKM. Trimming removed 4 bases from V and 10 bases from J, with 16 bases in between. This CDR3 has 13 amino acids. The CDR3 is CASSSHGQLGAFF. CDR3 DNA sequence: TGTGCCAGCAGTTCCCATGGACAGCTTGGAGCTTTCTTT. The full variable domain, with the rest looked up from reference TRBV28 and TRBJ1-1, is DVKVTQSSRYLVKRTGEKVFLECVQDMDHENMFWYRQDPGLGLRLIYFSYDVKMKEKGDIPEGYSVSREKKERFSLILESASTNQTSMYLCASSSHGQLGAFFGQGTRLTVV.

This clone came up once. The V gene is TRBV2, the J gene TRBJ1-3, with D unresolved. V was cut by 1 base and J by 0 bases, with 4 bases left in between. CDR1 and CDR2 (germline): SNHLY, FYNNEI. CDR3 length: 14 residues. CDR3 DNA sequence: TGTGCCAGCAGTGAAGAGAACTCTGGAAACACCATATATTTT. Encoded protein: CASSEENSGNTIYF.

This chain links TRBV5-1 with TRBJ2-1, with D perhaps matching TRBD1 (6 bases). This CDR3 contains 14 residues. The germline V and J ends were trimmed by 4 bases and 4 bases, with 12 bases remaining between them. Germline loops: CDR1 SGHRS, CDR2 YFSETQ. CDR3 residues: CASSPGTFYNEQFF. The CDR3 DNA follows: TGCGCCAGCAGCCCCGGGACATTTTACAATGAGCAGTTCTTC.

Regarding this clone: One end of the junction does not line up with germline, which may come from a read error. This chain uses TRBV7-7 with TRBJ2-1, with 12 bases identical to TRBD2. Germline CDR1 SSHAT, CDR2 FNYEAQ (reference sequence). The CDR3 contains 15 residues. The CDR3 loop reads CASSSLAGGNNEQFF. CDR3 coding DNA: TGTGCTAGCAGCTCGCTAGCGGGAGGGAACAATGAGCAGTTCTTC.

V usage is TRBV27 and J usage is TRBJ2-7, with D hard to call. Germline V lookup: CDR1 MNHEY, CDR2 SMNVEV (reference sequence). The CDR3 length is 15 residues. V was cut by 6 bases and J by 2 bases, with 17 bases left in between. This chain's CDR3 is CASRTAAQPPYEQYF. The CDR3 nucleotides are TGTGCCAGCAGAACAGCAGCGCAACCTCCCTACGAGCAGTACTTC.

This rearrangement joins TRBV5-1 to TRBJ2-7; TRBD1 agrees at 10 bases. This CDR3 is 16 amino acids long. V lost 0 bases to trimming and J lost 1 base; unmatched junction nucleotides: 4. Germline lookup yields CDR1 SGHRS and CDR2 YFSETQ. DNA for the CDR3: TGCGCCAGCAGCTTGGAGACAGGGGGCAATTCCTACGAGCAGTACTTC. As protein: CASSLETGGNSYEQYF.

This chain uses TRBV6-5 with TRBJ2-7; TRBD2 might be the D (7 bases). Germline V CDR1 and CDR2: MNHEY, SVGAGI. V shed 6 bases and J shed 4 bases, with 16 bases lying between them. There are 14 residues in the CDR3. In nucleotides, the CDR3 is TGTGCCAGCAGAAAGGGGGGGGGCCATTACGAGCAGTACTTC. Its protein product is CASRKGGGHYEQYF.

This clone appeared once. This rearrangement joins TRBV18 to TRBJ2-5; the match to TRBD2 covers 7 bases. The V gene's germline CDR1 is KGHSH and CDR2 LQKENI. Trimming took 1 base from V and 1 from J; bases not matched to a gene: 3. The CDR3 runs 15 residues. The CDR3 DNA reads TGTGCCAGCTCACCACGGCGGGGGACCCAAGAGACCCAGTACTTC. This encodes CASSPRRGTQETQYF.

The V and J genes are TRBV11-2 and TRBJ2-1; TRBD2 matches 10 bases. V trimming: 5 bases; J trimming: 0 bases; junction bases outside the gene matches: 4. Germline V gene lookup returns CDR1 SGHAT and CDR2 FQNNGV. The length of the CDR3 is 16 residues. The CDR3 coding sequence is TGTGCCAGCAGCCTTAGCGGGGGGAGCTCCTACAATGAGCAGTTCTTC. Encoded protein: CASSLSGGSSYNEQFF.

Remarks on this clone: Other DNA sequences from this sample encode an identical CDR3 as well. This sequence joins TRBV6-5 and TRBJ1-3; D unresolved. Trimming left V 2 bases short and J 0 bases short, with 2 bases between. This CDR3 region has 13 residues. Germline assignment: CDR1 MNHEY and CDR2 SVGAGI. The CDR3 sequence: CASSYGSGNTIYF. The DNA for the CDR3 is TGTGCCAGCAGTTACGGCTCTGGAAACACCATATATTTT.

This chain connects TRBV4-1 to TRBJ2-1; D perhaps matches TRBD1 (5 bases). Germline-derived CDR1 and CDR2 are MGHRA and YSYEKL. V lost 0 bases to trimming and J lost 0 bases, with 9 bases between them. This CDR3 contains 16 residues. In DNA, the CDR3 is TGCGCCAGCAGCCAAGACAGGGTACGCTCCTACAATGAGCAGTTCTTC. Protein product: CASSQDRVRSYNEQFF.

The CDR3 sequence is CAISGEAGGTDTQYF. Written as DNA, the CDR3 is TGTGCCATCAGTGGAGAGGCGGGAGGCACAGATACGCAGTATTTT. V and J are TRBV10-3 and TRBJ2-3, with TRBD2 identical over 7 bases. Germline V gives CDR1 ENHRY, CDR2 SYGVKD. Germline trimming cut 4 bases from V and 1 base from J; bases unmatched to any gene: 5. CDR3 length: 15 amino acids.

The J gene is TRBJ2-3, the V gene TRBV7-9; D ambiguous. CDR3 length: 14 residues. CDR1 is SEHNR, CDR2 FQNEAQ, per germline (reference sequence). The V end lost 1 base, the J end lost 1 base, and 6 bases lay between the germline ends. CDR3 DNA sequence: TGTGCCAGCAGCTTAGGGTGGGGCACAGATACGCAGTATTTT. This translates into CASSLGWGTDTQYF. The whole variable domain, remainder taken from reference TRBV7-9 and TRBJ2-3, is DTGVSQNPRHKITKRGQNVTFRCDPISEHNRLYWYRQTLGQGPEFLTYFQNEAQLEKSRLLSDRFSAERPKGSFSTLEIQRTEQGDSAMYLCASSLGWGTDTQYFGPGTRLTVL.

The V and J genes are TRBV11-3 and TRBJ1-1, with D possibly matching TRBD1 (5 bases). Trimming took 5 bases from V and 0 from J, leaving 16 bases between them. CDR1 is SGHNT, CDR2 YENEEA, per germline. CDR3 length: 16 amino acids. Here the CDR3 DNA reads TGTGCCAGCAGCGCCCCGTCGAAGGACATGAACACTGAAGCTTTCTTT. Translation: CASSAPSKDMNTEAFF.

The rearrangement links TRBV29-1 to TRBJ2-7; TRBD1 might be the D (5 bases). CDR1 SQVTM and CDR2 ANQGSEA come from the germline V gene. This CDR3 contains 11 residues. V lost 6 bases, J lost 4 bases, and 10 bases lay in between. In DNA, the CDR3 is TGCAGCGTCACGACAGTTTACGAGCAGTACTTC. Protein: CSVTTVYEQYF.

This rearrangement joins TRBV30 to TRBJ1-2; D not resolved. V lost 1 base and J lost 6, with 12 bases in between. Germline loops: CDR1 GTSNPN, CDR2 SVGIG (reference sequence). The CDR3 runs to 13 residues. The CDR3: CAWSGQRVHGYTF. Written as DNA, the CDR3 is TGTGCCTGGAGTGGGCAAAGGGTCCATGGCTACACCTTC.

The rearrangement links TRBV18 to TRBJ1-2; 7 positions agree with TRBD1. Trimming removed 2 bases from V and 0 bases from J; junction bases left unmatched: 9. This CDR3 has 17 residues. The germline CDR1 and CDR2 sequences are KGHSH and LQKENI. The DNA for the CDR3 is TGTGCCAGCTCACCATTGAGGGGGACAGTTCCTAACTATGGCTACACCTTC. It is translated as CASSPLRGTVPNYGYTF.

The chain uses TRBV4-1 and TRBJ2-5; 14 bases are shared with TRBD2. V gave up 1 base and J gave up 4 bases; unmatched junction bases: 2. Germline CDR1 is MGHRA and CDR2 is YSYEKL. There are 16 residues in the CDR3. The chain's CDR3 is CASSQVGLAGVETQYF. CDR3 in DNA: TGCGCCAGCAGCCAAGTGGGACTAGCGGGGGTAGAGACCCAGTACTTC.